The 12 T cell receptor beta chains in this list originate from one sample, sequenced in a study of OX40 agonist ivuxolimab in advanced cancers. Method: immunoSEQ multiplex PCR; TCRdb's copy keeps in-frame clones and lacks some. The profile covers over 55,000 clones, with around nine tenths appearing a single time and over 0.45% taken by the ten largest. The source was CD4+ or CD8+ T cells sorted from blood, collected in a trial of the OX40 agonist ivuxolimab. Receptors originate from an adult with an advanced solid tumor such as melanoma, head and neck, liver or kidney cancer.

This clone came up once. V gene TRBV28 combines with J gene TRBJ2-2; 8 positions agree with TRBD1. CDR1 and CDR2 from the germline V gene are MDHEN and SYDVKM. The CDR3 consists of 13 residues. V trimming: 9 bases; J trimming: 5 bases; junction bases outside the gene matches: 5. The DNA of the CDR3 is TGTGCCAGTACAGGGGGGAGAACCGGGGAGCTGTTTTTT. Translation: CASTGGRTGELFF.

This clone was observed a few times. V gene TRBV10-2 combines with J gene TRBJ1-1, with a possible D match to TRBD1 (5 bases). The V and J ends lost 4 bases and 6 bases respectively, with 6 bases between them. Germline V gene data show CDR1 as WSHSY and CDR2 as SAAADI. This CDR3 is built from 11 residues. CDR3 nucleotide sequence: TGCGCCAGCAGTGTAGGGGCTGAAGCTTTCTTT. Translated: CASSVGAEAFF.

CDR3 amino acids: CASGPHLQETQYF. In nucleotides, the CDR3 is TGTGCCAGCGGCCCCCATCTCCAAGAGACCCAGTACTTC. V usage is TRBV11-2 and J usage is TRBJ2-5, with D uncertain. The CDR3 extends over 13 amino acids. V lost 8 bases, J lost 1 base, and 11 bases lay in between. In germline, CDR1 is SGHAT, CDR2 FQNNGV.

This clone came up once. This chain joins TRBV5-5 and TRBJ1-2; 7 nucleotides line up with TRBD1. V lost 4 bases to trimming and J lost 1 base; unmatched junction nucleotides: 4. Germline V gene sequence: CDR1 SGHKS, CDR2 YYEKEE (reference sequence). The CDR3 length is 14 residues. CDR3 loop: CASSPGQDNYGYTF. The CDR3 nucleotides read TGTGCCAGCAGCCCCGGACAGGATAACTATGGCTACACCTTC.

The genes are TRBV30 and TRBJ2-4, with 8 bases identical to TRBD2. The germline V gene encodes CDR1 GTSNPN and CDR2 SVGIG (reference sequence). V was pared by 2 bases and J by 0 bases, with 6 bases of the junction left unmatched. This CDR3 contains 16 residues. CDR3 sequence (DNA): TGTGCCTGGAGTCCTCCGGGGGGGCTAGCCAAAAACATTCAGTACTTC. Protein: CAWSPPGGLAKNIQYF.

This clone was seen a single time. V is TRBV4-3 and J is TRBJ2-2; no clear D. Germline CDR1 and CDR2: LGHNA and YSLEER. V was pared by 1 base and J by 4 bases, with 10 bases between. The length of the CDR3 is 15 residues. The CDR3 DNA sequence: TGCGCCAGCAGCCAAGGAAACTGGGGCACCGGGGAGCTGTTTTTT. Its protein product is CASSQGNWGTGELFF.

The V gene is TRBV5-1, the J gene TRBJ1-2; D unclear. CDR1 is SGHRS, CDR2 YFSETQ, per germline. This CDR3 contains 13 residues. The V gene lost 0 bases and the J gene lost 4 bases, with 7 bases spanning the gap. The CDR3 spells CASSLEGGYGYTF. CDR3 bases: TGCGCCAGCAGCTTGGAGGGAGGCTATGGCTACACCTTC.

This sequence joins TRBV13 and TRBJ1-6; TRBD1 aligns across 8 bases. V dropped 1 base and J dropped 0; count of bases not matched to a gene: 5. The CDR3 has 18 amino acids. Germline V gene lookup returns CDR1 PRHDT and CDR2 FYEKMQ (reference sequence). CDR3 region: CASSLATGGSSYNSPLHF. CDR3 coding DNA: TGTGCCAGCAGCTTAGCTACAGGGGGGAGCTCCTATAATTCACCCCTCCACTTT.

This clone was counted only a few times. The chain joins TRBV28 to TRBJ1-1, with 7 positions matching TRBD1. Germline V CDR1 and CDR2: MDHEN, SYDVKM. V shed 7 bases and J 3 bases; nucleotides not matched to a gene: 11. The CDR3 length is 15 residues. The CDR3 loop is CASNAPTGRHTEAFF. CDR3 nucleotides: TGTGCCAGCAACGCCCCGACAGGGAGGCACACTGAAGCTTTCTTT.

The V gene is TRBV4-1, the J gene TRBJ2-3, with TRBD2 identical over 11 bases. With 4 bases clipped from V and 6 bases from J, the junction kept 6 bases outside the gene matches. CDR1 MGHRA and CDR2 YSYEKL come from the germline V gene. The CDR3 has 15 amino acids. The CDR3 DNA follows: TGCGCCAGCAGCCCCCCGGGGACTAGCGGCGATACGCAGTATTTT. It translates to CASSPPGTSGDTQYF.

The CDR3 region has the DNA TGTGCCAGCAGCTCCGGGACACGGCGCTCTGGGGCCAACGTCCTGACTTTC. Encoded protein: CASSSGTRRSGANVLTF. The chain carries TRBV7-6 and TRBJ2-6; possible D gene TRBD1, 6 bases. The CDR3 contains 17 residues. The germline gives CDR1 SGHVS, CDR2 FNYEAQ. Trimming left V 4 bases short and J 0 bases short, with 13 bases between.

V and J are TRBV28 and TRBJ1-5; weak D call: TRBD1 (6 bases). Germline-derived CDR1 and CDR2 are MDHEN and SYDVKM. Trimming shortened V by 5 bases and J by 2 bases, and 16 bases separated the two germline ends. The length of the CDR3 is 16 residues. This CDR3 reads CASSPQQGKGNQPQHF. Written as DNA, the CDR3 is TGTGCCAGCAGTCCCCAACAGGGAAAGGGCAATCAGCCCCAGCATTTT.